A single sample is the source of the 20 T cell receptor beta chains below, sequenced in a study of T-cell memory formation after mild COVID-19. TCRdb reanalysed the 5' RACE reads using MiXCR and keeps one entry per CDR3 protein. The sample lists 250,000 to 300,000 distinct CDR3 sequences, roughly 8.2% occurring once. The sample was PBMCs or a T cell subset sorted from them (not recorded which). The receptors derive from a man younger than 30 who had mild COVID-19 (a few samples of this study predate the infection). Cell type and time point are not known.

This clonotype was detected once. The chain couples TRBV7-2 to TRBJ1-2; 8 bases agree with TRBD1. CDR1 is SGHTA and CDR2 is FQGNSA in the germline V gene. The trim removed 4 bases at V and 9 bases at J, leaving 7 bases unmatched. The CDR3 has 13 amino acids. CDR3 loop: CASSSNRGGSYTF. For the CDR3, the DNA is TGTGCCAGCAGCTCAAACAGGGGGGGAAGCTACACCTTC.

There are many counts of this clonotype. The CDR3 loop is CASSLARQGEKLFF. In nucleotides, the CDR3 is TGTGCCAGCAGCTTAGCGCGGCAGGGTGAAAAACTGTTTTTT. The chain is built from TRBV7-9 and TRBJ1-4; the D gene is possibly TRBD1 (5 bases). V was clipped by 0 bases and J by 7 bases, with 9 bases between them. Germline V gene data show CDR1 as SEHNR and CDR2 as FQNEAQ (reference sequence). The CDR3 length is 14 residues. Looking up the rest from reference TRBV7-9 and TRBJ1-4 gives the full variable domain: DTGVSQNPRHKITKRGQNVTFRCDPISEHNRLYWYRQTLGQGPEFLTYFQNEAQLEKSRLLSDRFSAERPKGSFSTLEIQRTEQGDSAMYLCASSLARQGEKLFFGSGTQLSVL.

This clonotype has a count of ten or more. The CDR3: CASSLGGGGNTDTQYF. Here the CDR3 DNA reads TGTGCCAGCAGTTTAGGTGGCGGGGGGAACACAGATACGCAGTATTTT. The chain recombines TRBV12-3 or TRBV12-4 with TRBJ2-3; the match to TRBD2 covers 8 bases. The CDR3 covers 16 residues. Germline trimming cut 1 base from V and 2 bases from J; bases unmatched to any gene: 5.

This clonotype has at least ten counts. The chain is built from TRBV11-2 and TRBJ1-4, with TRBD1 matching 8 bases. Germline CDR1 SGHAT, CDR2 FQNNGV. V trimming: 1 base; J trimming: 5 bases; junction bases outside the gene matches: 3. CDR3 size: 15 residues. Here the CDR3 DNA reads TGTGCCAGCAGCTTAGGGACAGGGAGAAATGAAAAACTGTTTTTT. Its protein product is CASSLGTGRNEKLFF.

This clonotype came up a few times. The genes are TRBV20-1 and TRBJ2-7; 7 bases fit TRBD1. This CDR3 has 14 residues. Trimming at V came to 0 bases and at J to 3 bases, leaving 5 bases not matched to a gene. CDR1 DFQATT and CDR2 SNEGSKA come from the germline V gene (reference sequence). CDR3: CSARDSGQRYEQYF. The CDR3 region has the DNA TGCAGTGCTAGAGATTCGGGACAGCGCTACGAGCAGTACTTC.

The CDR3 nucleotides are TGCAGCGTTCCCGGGATCGAGCAGTTCTTC. Translated, it gives CSVPGIEQFF. J is TRBJ2-1 and V is TRBV29-1, with a tentative D call TRBD2 (5 bases). Germline V lookup: CDR1 SQVTM, CDR2 ANQGSEA. The CDR3 spans 10 residues. V was clipped by 5 bases and J by 10 bases, with 9 bases between them.

CDR3 sequence (DNA): TGTGCCAGCAGCGTAGCGGACAGGGGGCCTGATCCCCGATCCCCCAAGTACGTC. Translating gives CASSVADRGPDPRSPKYV. The chain carries TRBV9 and TRBJ2-7; 11 bases line up with TRBD1. Germline CDR1 is SGDLS and CDR2 is YYNGEE. This CDR3 is 18 amino acids long. J was trimmed by 11 bases and V by 0 bases; bases with no gene match: 19.

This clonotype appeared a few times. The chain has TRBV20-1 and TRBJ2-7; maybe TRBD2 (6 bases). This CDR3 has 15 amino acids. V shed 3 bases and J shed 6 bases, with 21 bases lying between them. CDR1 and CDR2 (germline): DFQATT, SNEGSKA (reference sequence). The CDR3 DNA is TGCAGTGCTAGCGCCTACGGGGGTACTCTGCGCGAGCAGTACTTC. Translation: CSASAYGGTLREQYF.

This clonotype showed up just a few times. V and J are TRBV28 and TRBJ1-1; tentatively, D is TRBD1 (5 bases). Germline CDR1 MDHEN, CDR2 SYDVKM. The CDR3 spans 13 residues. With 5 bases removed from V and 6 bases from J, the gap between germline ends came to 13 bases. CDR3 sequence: CASSRRALAEAFF. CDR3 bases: TGTGCCAGCAGTCGCAGGGCTTTGGCTGAAGCTTTCTTT.

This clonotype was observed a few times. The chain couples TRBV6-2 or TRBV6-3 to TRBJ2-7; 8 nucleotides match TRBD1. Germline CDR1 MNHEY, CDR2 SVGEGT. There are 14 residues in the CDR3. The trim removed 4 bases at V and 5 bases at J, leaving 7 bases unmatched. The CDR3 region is CASSSQTGVHEQYV. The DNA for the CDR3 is TGTGCCAGCAGTTCCCAGACAGGGGTCCACGAGCAGTACGTC.

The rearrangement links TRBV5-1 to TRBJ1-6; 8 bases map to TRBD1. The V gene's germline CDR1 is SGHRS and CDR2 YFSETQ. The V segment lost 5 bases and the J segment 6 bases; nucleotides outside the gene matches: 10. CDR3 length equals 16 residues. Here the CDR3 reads CASRSGTGELNSPLHF. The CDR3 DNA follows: TGCGCCAGCAGATCAGGGACAGGCGAGCTTAATTCACCCCTCCACTTT.

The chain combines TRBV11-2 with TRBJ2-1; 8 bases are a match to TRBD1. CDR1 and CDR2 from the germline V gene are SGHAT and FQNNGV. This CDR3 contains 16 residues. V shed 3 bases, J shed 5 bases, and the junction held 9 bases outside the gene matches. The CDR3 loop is CASSFRGQGWNNEQFF. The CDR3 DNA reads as TGTGCCAGCAGCTTCCGAGGACAGGGTTGGAACAATGAGCAGTTCTTC. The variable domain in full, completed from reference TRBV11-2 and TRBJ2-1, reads EAGVAQSPRYKIIEKRQSVAFWCNPISGHATLYWYQQILGQGPKLLIQFQNNGVVDDSQLPKDRFSAERLKGVDSTLKIQPAKLEDSAVYLCASSFRGQGWNNEQFFGPGTRLTVL.

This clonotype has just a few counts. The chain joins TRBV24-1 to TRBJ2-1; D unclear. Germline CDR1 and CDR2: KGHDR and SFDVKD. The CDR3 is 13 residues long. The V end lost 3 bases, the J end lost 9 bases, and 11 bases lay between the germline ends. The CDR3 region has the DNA TGTGCCACCAGTGATCTTGGGGTCCGTGAGCAGTTCTTC. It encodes CATSDLGVREQFF.

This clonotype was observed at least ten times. CDR3: CSVEGGWSTDTQYF. CDR3 DNA sequence: TGCAGCGTTGAAGGAGGGTGGAGCACAGATACGCAGTATTTT. The chain employs TRBV29-1 and TRBJ2-3; possible D gene TRBD2, 5 bases. CDR1 and CDR2 from the germline V gene are SQVTM and ANQGSEA. Between the trimmed V and J ends, which lost 1 base and 0 bases, there was a span of 8 bases. CDR3 length equals 14 residues.

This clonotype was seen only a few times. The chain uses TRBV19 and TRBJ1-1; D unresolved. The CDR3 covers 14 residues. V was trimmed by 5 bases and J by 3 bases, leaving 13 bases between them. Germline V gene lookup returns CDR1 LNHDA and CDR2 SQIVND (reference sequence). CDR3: CASSLHPLDTEAFF. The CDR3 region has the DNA TGTGCCAGTAGTCTTCACCCCTTGGACACTGAAGCTTTCTTT.

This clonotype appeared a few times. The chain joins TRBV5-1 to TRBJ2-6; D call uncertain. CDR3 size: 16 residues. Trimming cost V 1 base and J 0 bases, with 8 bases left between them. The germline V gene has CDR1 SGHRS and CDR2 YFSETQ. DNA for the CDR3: TGCGCCAGCAGCTTGATCGCAGGCTCTGGGGCCAACGTCCTGACTTTC. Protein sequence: CASSLIAGSGANVLTF.

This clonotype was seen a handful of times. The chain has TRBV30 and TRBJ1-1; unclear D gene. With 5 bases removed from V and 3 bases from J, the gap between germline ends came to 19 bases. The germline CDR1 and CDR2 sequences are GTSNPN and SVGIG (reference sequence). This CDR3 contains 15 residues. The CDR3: CAWVWFPEGHTEAFF. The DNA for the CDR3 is TGTGCCTGGGTGTGGTTCCCAGAAGGGCACACTGAAGCTTTCTTT.

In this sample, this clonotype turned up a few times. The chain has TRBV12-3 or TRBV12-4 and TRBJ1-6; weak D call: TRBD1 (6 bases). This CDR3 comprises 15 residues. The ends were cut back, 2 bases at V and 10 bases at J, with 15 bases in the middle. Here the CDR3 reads CASSLRGAWGSPLHF. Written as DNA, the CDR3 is TGTGCCAGCAGTTTACGGGGGGCGTGGGGATCACCCCTCCACTTT.

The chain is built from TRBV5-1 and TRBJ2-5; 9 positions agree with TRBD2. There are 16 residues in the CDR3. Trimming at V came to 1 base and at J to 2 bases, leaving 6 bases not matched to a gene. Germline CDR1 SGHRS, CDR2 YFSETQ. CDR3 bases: TGCGCCAGCAGCTTGACCCTAGCGGGGAGTCAAGAGACCCAGTACTTC. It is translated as CASSLTLAGSQETQYF.

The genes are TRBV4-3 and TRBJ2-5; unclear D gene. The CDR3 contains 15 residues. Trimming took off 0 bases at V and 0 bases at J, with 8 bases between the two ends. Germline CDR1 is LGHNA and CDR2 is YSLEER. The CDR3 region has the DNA TGCGCCAGCAGCCAAGATTTGAGCGACCAAGAGACCCAGTACTTC. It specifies CASSQDLSDQETQYF.